A few counts support the clone carrying this TCR beta chain. Antigen specificity is unknown. A junction boundary mismatches the germline segment, possibly from a read error. The sample originates from a study of T cells in localized non-small cell lung cancer. This table comes from immunoSEQ multiplex PCR, and its TCRdb copy is limited to in-frame clones, with some not included. The sample has more than 2,000 clones, roughly 32% seen once. The CDR3 length is 16 residues. Germline CDR1 MGHRA, CDR2 YSYEKL. Findings of the study overall: Of the top 100 tumor clones, median 57 were in adjacent lung, more than 25 among its top 100. Because sequencing included only one region (of the tumor), heterogeneity remains possible. Uninvolved adjacent lung showed the highest T cell clonality, exceeding tumor.

This receptor was taken from a female donor over 55 with stage II squamous cell lung carcinoma. Material: lung tumor tissue, obtained before any cancer treatment. The chain joins TRBV4-1 to TRBJ1-2; a possible D gene is TRBD1 (5 bases). The CDR3 loop is CVSSQEEGRTNYGYTF. The CDR3 region has the DNA TGCGTCAGCAGCCAAGAAGAGGGACGGACTAACTATGGCTACACCTTC.